These T cell receptor beta chains were read from a single sample in a study of Graves' ophthalmopathy and Graves' hyperthyroidism. TCRdb ran MiXCR on the multiplex PCR reads and lists one entry per CDR3 protein. The sample holds under 800,000 distinct CDR3 sequences, 22% seen once. Sequencing input: peripheral blood. The receptor source for this set is a woman aged 18-29 years with stable Graves' hyperthyroidism. Some clones in this sample may be carry-over from other donors' samples. CDR3s include the opening cysteine and the closing phenylalanine or tryptophan. D genes are given only for firm matches. Expanded clones are given a class, and other clones once, few, many or no size at all.

D gene	V gene	clone size	J gene	CDR3 DNA	CDR3 protein
.	TRBV20-1	many	TRBJ1-1	TGCAGTGCTAGAAATCTGTGGGGGAACACTGAAGCTTTCTTT	CSARNLWGNTEAFF
.	TRBV6-5	.	TRBJ1-2	TGTGCCAGCAGTTACTCGATAGGGGGAGATGGCTACACCTTC	CASSYSIGGDGYTF
TRBD2	TRBV4-1	.	TRBJ2-2	TGCGCCAGCAGCCACGGGACTAGCCGGGCCGGGGAGCTGTTTTTT	CASSHGTSRAGELFF
TRBD1	TRBV12-3/TRBV12-4	many	TRBJ2-5	TGTGCCAGCAGCCGAGGGACAGGGGGCGAGTTGGGCCAAGAGACCCAGTACTTC	CASSRGTGGELGQETQYF
TRBD1	TRBV5-1	few	TRBJ2-7	TGCGCCAGCAGCTTGTGGGACAGGGAAAGCGGCGAGCAGTACTTC	CASSLWDRESGEQYF
.	TRBV6-1	many	TRBJ1-5	TGTGCCAGCAGTGAAGTGGGTGGGCTCAGCAATCAGCCCCAGCATTTT	CASSEVGGLSNQPQHF
.	TRBV6-1	many	TRBJ1-1	TGTGCCATCAACCAGGGGACAACGAACACTGAAGCTTTCTTT	CAINQGTTNTEAFF
TRBD1	TRBV5-1	many	TRBJ1-1	TGCGCCAGCAGCTTGGCAGGGGGCGCGAACACTGAAGCTTTCTTT	CASSLAGGANTEAFF
TRBD2	TRBV5-1	many	TRBJ2-5	TGCGCCAGCGGAAGGGCGGGGGTAGAGACCCAGTACTTC	CASGRAGVETQYF
.	TRBV28	many	TRBJ2-6	TGTGCCAGCAGCCTTCAGCGCTCTGGGGCCAACGTCCTGACTTTC	CASSLQRSGANVLTF
.	TRBV27	many	TRBJ2-7	TGTGCCAGCAGTTTCAGGGCAGGTGGCTACGAGCAGTACTTC	CASSFRAGGYEQYF
.	TRBV5-1	many	TRBJ1-1	TGCGCCAGCAGCGGGGGGGCCCTGAACACTGAAGCTTTCTTT	CASSGGALNTEAFF
.	TRBV20-1	.	TRBJ2-7	TGCAGTGCTAGAGATCCCCCCGAGTCCCTGACCTACGAGCAGTACTTC	CSARDPPESLTYEQYF
TRBD1	TRBV6-4	.	TRBJ2-7	TGTGCCAGCAGTCAGGGACAGGGTACGGGTGAGCAGTACTTC	CASSQGQGTGEQYF
.	TRBV30	many	TRBJ1-2	TGTGCCTGGAGGCAGGGAGCCTATGGCTACACCTTC	CAWRQGAYGYTF
.	TRBV20-1	many	TRBJ2-7	TGCAGTGCTAGAGAACCCCTCAGAGGTTACGAGCAGTACTTC	CSAREPLRGYEQYF
.	TRBV7-9	many	TRBJ2-7	TGTGCCAGCAAGGGCCCAGGGAGTGTCGAGCAGTACTTC	CASKGPGSVEQYF
.	TRBV12-3/TRBV12-4	many	TRBJ2-2	TGTGCCAGCAGTTTAGGAGGGGGTGCCGGGGAGCTGTTTTTT	CASSLGGGAGELFF
.	TRBV5-1	many	TRBJ1-5	TGCGCCAGCAGCTTGGACAGTCCCAATCAGCCCCAGCATTTT	CASSLDSPNQPQHF
.	TRBV9	many	TRBJ1-1	TGTGCCAGCAGCGTAGGAAGTGGTCTTAACACTGAAGCTTTCTTT	CASSVGSGLNTEAFF
.	TRBV4-2	many	TRBJ2-7	TGTGCCAGCAGCCAAGCGGTAGCGGACACCTACGAGCAGTACTTC	CASSQAVADTYEQYF
TRBD2	TRBV20-1	.	TRBJ2-7	TGCAGTGCTGATACCCTCCGGGGGGGGCAGTACTTC	CSADTLRGGQYF
.	TRBV10-3	many	TRBJ1-5	TGTGCCATCAGGGACACTCGGAGCAATCAGCCCCAGCATTTT	CAIRDTRSNQPQHF
TRBD2	TRBV28	.	TRBJ2-7	TGTGCCAGCAGTCCTAGCGGAGCCCCCCACGAGCAGTACTTC	CASSPSGAPHEQYF
.	TRBV11-2	.	TRBJ1-2	TGTGCCAGCTCCTATGTAGGGTATGAGGCGTTTGTGATCGGCTACACCTTC	CASSYVGYEAFVIGYTF
.	TRBV6-4	.	TRBJ1-5	TGTGCCAGCAGTGACCGGTGGTTGAGCCAGCATTTT	CASSDRWLSQHF
.	TRBV20-1	.	TRBJ2-7	TGCAGTGCTAGAGCCGACAGGTCCTCCAACTACGAGCAGTACTTC	CSARADRSSNYEQYF
.	TRBV7-2	.	TRBJ2-7	TGTGCCAGCAGCCCAAGGGCCTGGCGCTACGAGCAGTACTTC	CASSPRAWRYEQYF
.	TRBV20-1	many	TRBJ2-7	TGCAGTAGGACCCGGGGGAGCTCCTACGAGCAGTACTTC	CSRTRGSSYEQYF
TRBD1	TRBV20-1	many	TRBJ1-1	TGCAGTGCTGACAGGGATAACACTGAAGCTTTCTTT	CSADRDNTEAFF
.	TRBV5-4	few	TRBJ1-1	TGTGCCAGCAGCTTGGAGGGGGGGAACGCTGAAGCTTTCTTT	CASSLEGGNAEAFF
.	TRBV12-3/TRBV12-4	few	TRBJ1-1	TGTGCCAGCAACCCCATTTGGGGGCCACACCCGAACACTGAAGCTTTCTTT	CASNPIWGPHPNTEAFF
.	TRBV25-1	many	TRBJ1-1	TGTGCCAGCAGTGCCACCAGGCCACCAGGGATGGCCACTGAAGCTTTCTTT	CASSATRPPGMATEAFF
.	TRBV25-1	many	TRBJ1-1	TGTGCCAGCAGTGGAACGGCCGGGAAGATGGTGAACACTGAAGCTTTCTTT	CASSGTAGKMVNTEAFF
.	TRBV19	few	TRBJ1-1	TGTGCCAGTAGTATCCGGACAGTGAACACTGAAGCTTTCTTT	CASSIRTVNTEAFF
TRBD1	TRBV7-2	many	TRBJ2-7	TGTGCCAGCAGCGGCAGGGACAGAGTCTACGAGCAGTACTTC	CASSGRDRVYEQYF
TRBD1	TRBV27	many	TRBJ1-2	TGTGCCAGCAGTCCACACCCAGGGGGCCGCGCATTTGGCTACACCTTC	CASSPHPGGRAFGYTF
.	TRBV12-3/TRBV12-4	few	TRBJ1-1	TGTGCCAGCAGTTCGGGTGAGGCTTTCTTT	CASSSGEAFF
.	TRBV6-2/TRBV6-3	many	TRBJ1-5	TGTGCCAGCAGTATCGACATTCGCGGTAGCAATCAGCCCCAGCATTTT	CASSIDIRGSNQPQHF
.	TRBV4-1	many	TRBJ1-5	TGCGCCAGCAGCCAGGGCGGAGGGCAGGGGTATCAGCCCCAGCATTTT	CASSQGGGQGYQPQHF
TRBD2	TRBV9	many	TRBJ2-2	TGTGCCAGCAGCGTAGAGGAGGGGCTAGCGGGAGGTTCCGACACCGGGGAGCTGTTTTTT	CASSVEEGLAGGSDTGELFF
TRBD1	TRBV6-4	many	TRBJ1-2	TGTGCCAGCAGTTCGACAGGGGGCAATGGCTACACCTTC	CASSSTGGNGYTF
TRBD1	TRBV29-1	many	TRBJ1-1	TGCAGCGTTGAGGCGGACAGGCTGAACACTGAAGCTTTCTTT	CSVEADRLNTEAFF
.	TRBV4-1	many	TRBJ2-5	TGCGCCAGCAGCCTGGTGTGGGGGGAGACCCAGTACTTC	CASSLVWGETQYF
.	TRBV6-1	.	TRBJ1-5	TGTGCCAGCAGTGAACCGCAGGACGGTTATCAGCCCCAGCATTTT	CASSEPQDGYQPQHF
TRBD1	TRBV10-3	many	TRBJ2-5	TGTGCCATCAGTGAGCCTACGACAGGGGGCGAAGAGACCCAGTACTTC	CAISEPTTGGEETQYF
.	TRBV10-3	once	TRBJ1-6	TGTGCCATCAGTGAGTTGGGTGGTGGAGATAATTCACCCCTCCACTTT	CAISELGGGDNSPLHF
TRBD1	TRBV12-3/TRBV12-4	many	TRBJ1-2	TGTGCCAGCGGACGGGACAGGGTTAAATATGGCTACACCTTC	CASGRDRVKYGYTF
.	TRBV28	few	TRBJ1-2	TGTGCCAGCAGTCGAAAGGGCTATGGCTACACCTTC	CASSRKGYGYTF
.	TRBV2	many	TRBJ1-1	TGTGCCAGCAGTGAAAAGAAAGCTTTCTTT	CASSEKKAFF
TRBD1	TRBV28	.	TRBJ1-1	TGTGCCAGCAGTACCGGACAGGGGGGCATGAACACTGAAGCTTTCTTT	CASSTGQGGMNTEAFF
.	TRBV2	many	TRBJ1-1	TGTGCCAGCAGTGGGGGGCCGACAGATTGGAGCACTGAAGCTTTCTTT	CASSGGPTDWSTEAFF
TRBD2	TRBV12-3/TRBV12-4	many	TRBJ2-7	TGTGCCAGCAGCACCTCGAGCGGGGGTTCCTACGAGCAGTACTTC	CASSTSSGGSYEQYF
.	TRBV6-5	few	TRBJ1-2	TGTGCCAGCAGTTTAGTGGAAATGGCCTATGGCTACACCTTC	CASSLVEMAYGYTF
TRBD2	TRBV12-3/TRBV12-4	.	TRBJ2-5	TGTGCCAGCAGTTTGCCCTCGGGGCTAGCGGGGCTGGAGACCCAGTACTTC	CASSLPSGLAGLETQYF